These 9 T cell receptor beta chains came from one sample sequenced in a study of response to subunit inactivated influenza vaccine. TCRdb itself ran the RT-PCR reads through MiXCR, one entry per CDR3 protein. The sample has hundreds of thousands of distinct CDR3 sequences, around 11% seen once. These same records also appear under a second study, on T cells expressing NK-cell markers. That study reports: 5'RACE template switching with UMIs generated TCR beta cDNA.

The sequences come from PBMCs from blood, collected on the day of vaccination. All receptors come from a middle-aged man who received an inactivated influenza vaccine.

This clonotype was picked up many times. The chain joins TRBV12-3 or TRBV12-4 to TRBJ2-1; the D gene is possibly TRBD1 (5 bases). V shed 3 bases and J shed 2 bases, with 11 bases lying between them. CDR3 length: 15 residues. In DNA form, the CDR3 reads TGTGCCAGCAGTTTGTATCAGGGCGCCTACAATGAGCAGTTCTTC. It yields the protein CASSLYQGAYNEQFF.

This clonotype was recorded a few times. The rearrangement links TRBV12-3 or TRBV12-4 to TRBJ1-1; TRBD1 matches at 7 bases. After removal of 4 bases from V and 8 bases from J, the junction contained 10 bases not matched to a gene. This CDR3 region has 14 residues. CDR3 in DNA: TGTGCCAGCAGTTCAGGGGGGATTCGGGGGGAAGCTTTCTTT. As protein: CASSSGGIRGEAFF.

This clonotype was seen more than once but under ten times. The V gene is TRBV20-1, the J gene TRBJ2-1; the D gene is possibly TRBD2 (6 bases). This CDR3 comprises 15 residues. Germline V gene sequence: CDR1 DFQATT, CDR2 SNEGSKA (reference sequence). V was shortened by 4 bases and J by 4 bases, with 17 bases between the two germline ends. In nucleotides, the CDR3 is TGCAGTGCTATCCGTCCGGGACTCGTATACAATGAGCAGTTCTTC. It is translated as CSAIRPGLVYNEQFF.

The chain carries TRBV4-3 and TRBJ1-6, with D possibly being TRBD1 (6 bases). The length of the CDR3 is 14 residues. Looked up from germline, CDR1 is LGHNA and CDR2 is YSLEER. With 4 bases removed from V and 6 bases from J, the gap between germline ends came to 10 bases. CDR3 amino acids: CASSLRGTNSPLHF. For the CDR3, the DNA is TGCGCCAGCAGCCTCAGGGGCACTAATTCACCCCTCCACTTT.

DNA for the CDR3: TGTGCCAGCAGTTTAAAGGGGGCCTCCCCCTACGAGCAGTACTTC. This sequence encodes CASSLKGASPYEQYF. The chain has TRBV12-3 or TRBV12-4 and TRBJ2-7, with 7 bases matching TRBD1. V lost 2 bases and J lost 2; bases outside the gene matches: 6. The CDR3 has 15 amino acids.

This clonotype was seen a handful of times. The chain employs TRBV12-3 or TRBV12-4 and TRBJ1-1; D is perhaps TRBD1 (5 bases). V was clipped by 5 bases and J by 6 bases, with 16 bases between them. The CDR3 runs 14 residues. The DNA for the CDR3 is TGTGCCAGCAGTCCCGGGGCGCGGGCTTCTGAAGCTTTCTTT. It yields the protein CASSPGARASEAFF.

This clonotype was observed a handful of times. The V and J genes are TRBV5-1 and TRBJ2-3, with 9 bases that match TRBD2. Looked up from germline, CDR1 is SGHRS and CDR2 is YFSETQ. The J segment lost 6 bases and the V segment lost 0 bases, leaving 5 bases of the junction unmatched. This CDR3 has 15 amino acids. As DNA, the CDR3 is TGCGCCAGCAGCTTGGATGCGGGGGGGATGGATACGCAGTATTTT. Its translation: CASSLDAGGMDTQYF.

This chain connects TRBV2 to TRBJ2-3; TRBD2 is a possible D gene (6 bases). Trimming left V 5 bases short and J 4 bases short, with 13 bases between. The CDR3 has 14 residues. Per the germline V gene, CDR1 is SNHLY and CDR2 is FYNNEI. CDR3 in amino acids: CASSNGRRADTQYF. For the CDR3, the DNA is TGTGCCAGCAGTAACGGGAGAAGGGCAGATACGCAGTATTTT.

The chain employs TRBV29-1 and TRBJ2-3; D is perhaps TRBD2 (5 bases). The germline V gene has CDR1 SQVTM and CDR2 ANQGSEA. The CDR3 has 12 residues. Trimming cost V 4 bases and J 6 bases, with 11 bases left between them. The CDR3 spells CSVVRTVDTQYF. CDR3 nucleotides: TGCAGCGTTGTAAGGACTGTGGATACGCAGTATTTT.